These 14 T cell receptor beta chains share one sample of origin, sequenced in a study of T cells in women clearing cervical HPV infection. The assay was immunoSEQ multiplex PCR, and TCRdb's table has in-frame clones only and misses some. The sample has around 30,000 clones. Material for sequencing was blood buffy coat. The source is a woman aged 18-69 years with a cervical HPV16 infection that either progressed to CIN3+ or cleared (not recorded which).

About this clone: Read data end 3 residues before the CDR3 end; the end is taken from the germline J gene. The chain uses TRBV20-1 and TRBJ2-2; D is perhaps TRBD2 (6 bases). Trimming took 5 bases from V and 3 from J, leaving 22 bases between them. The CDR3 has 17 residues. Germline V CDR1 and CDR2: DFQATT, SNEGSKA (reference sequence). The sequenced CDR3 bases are TGCAGTGCTCAGAGACCCTTGGGGGGTGTCTACACCGGGGAG. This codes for CSAQRPLGGVYTGE. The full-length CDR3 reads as CSAQRPLGGVYTGELFF.

The CDR3 region is CAWSNRGRPLSIQYF. The sequenced part of the CDR3 DNA is TGTGCCTGGAGTAATAGGGGGCGACCCCTTAGCATT. The chain is built from TRBV30 and TRBJ2-4; 7 bases agree with TRBD1. The CDR3 end falls 3 residues outside the read, so it is completed with the germline J gene. J was trimmed by 9 bases and V by 2 bases; bases with no gene match: 13. In germline, CDR1 is GTSNPN, CDR2 SVGIG (reference sequence). The CDR3 is 15 amino acids.

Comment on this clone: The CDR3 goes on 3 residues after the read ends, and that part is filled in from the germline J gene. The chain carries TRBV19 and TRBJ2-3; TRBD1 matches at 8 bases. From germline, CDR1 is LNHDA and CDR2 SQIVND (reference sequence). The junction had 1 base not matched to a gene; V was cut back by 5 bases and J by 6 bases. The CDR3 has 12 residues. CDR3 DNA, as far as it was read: TGTGCCAGTAGTCGGGACAGGGATACG. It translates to CASSRDRDT. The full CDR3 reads CASSRDRDTQYF.

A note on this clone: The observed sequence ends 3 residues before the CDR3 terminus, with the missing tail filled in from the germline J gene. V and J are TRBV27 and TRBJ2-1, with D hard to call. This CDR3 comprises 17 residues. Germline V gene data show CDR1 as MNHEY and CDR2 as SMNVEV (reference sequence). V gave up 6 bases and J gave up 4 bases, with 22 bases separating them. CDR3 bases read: TGTGCCAGCAGCTTAAGGAGTGAACTATCAAATTACAATGAG. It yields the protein CASSLRSELSNYNE. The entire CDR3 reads CASSLRSELSNYNEQFF.

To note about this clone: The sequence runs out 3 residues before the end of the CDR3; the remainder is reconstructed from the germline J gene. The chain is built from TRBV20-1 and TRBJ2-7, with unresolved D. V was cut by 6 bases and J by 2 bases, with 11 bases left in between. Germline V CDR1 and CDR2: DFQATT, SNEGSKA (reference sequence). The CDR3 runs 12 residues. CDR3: CSAKQGPYEQYF. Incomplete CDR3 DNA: TGCAGTGCAAAACAAGGCCCCTACGAG.

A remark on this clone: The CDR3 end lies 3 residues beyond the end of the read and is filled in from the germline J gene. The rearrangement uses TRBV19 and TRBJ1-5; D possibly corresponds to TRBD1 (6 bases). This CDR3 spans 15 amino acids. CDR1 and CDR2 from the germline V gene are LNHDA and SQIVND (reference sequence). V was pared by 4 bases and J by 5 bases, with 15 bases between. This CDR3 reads CASSTGGQQDQPQHF. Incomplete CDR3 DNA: TGTGCCAGTAGTACTGGCGGACAGCAAGATCAGCCC.

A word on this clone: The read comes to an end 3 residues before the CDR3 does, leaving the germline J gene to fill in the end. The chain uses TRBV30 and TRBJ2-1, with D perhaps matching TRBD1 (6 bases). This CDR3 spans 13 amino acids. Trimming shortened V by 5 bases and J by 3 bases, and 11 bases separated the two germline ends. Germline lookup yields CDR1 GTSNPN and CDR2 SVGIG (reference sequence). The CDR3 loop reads CAWEGQNYNEQFF. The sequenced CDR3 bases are TGTGCCTGGGAAGGACAGAACTACAATGAG.

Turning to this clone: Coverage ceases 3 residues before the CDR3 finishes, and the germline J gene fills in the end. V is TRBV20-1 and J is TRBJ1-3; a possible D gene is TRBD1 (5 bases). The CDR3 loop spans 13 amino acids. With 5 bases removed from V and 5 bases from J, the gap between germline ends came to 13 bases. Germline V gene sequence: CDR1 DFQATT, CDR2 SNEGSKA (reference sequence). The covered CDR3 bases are TGCAGTGCTCGGGGGTCCCTCCGAAACACC. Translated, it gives CSARGSLRNT. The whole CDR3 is CSARGSLRNTIYF.

The CDR3 spells CATSRTSGGYNEQFF. The covered CDR3 bases are TGTGCCACCAGCAGGACTAGCGGGGGCTACAATGAG. The rearrangement joins TRBV15 to TRBJ2-1; TRBD2 matches at 12 bases. The read stops 3 residues short of the end of the CDR3; the missing end is completed from the germline J gene. Losses at the gene ends were 3 bases for V and 3 bases for J; bases not matched to a gene: 0. Germline V gene lookup returns CDR1 LNHNV and CDR2 YYDKDF (reference sequence). The CDR3 length is 15 residues.

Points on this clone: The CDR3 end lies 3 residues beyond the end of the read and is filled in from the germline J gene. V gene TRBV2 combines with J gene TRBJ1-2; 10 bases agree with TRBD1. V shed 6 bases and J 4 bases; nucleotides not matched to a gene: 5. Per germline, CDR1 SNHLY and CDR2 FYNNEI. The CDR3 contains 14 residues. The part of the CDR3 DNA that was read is TGTGCCAGCAGAACGGGACAGGGGACCTATGGC. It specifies CASRTGQGTYG. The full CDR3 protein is CASRTGQGTYGYTF. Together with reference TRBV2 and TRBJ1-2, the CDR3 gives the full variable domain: EPEVTQTPSHQVTQMGQEVILRCVPISNHLYFYWYRQILGQKVEFLVSFYNNEISEKSEIFDDQFSVERPDGSNFTLKIRSTKLEDSAMYFCASRTGQGTYGYTFGSGTRLTVV.

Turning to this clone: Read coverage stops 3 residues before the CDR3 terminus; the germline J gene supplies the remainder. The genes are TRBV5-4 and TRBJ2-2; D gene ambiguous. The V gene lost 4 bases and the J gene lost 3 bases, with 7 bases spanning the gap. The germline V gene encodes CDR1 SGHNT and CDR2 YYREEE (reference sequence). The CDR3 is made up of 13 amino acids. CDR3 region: CASSQTHTGELFF. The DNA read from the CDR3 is TGTGCCAGCAGCCAGACACACACCGGGGAG. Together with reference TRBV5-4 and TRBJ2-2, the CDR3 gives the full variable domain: ETGVTQSPTHLIKTRGQQVTLRCSSQSGHNTVSWYQQALGQGPQFIFQYYREEENGRGNFPPRFSGLQFPNYSSELNVNALELDDSALYLCASSQTHTGELFFGEGSRLTVL.

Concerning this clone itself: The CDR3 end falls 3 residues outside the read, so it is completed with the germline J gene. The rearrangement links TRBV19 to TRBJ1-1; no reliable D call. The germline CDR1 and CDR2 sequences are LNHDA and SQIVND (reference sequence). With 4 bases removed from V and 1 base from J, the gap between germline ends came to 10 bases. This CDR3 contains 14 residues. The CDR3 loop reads CASSSGKGNTEAFF. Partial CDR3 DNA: TGTGCCAGTAGTAGCGGCAAAGGGAACACTGAA.

The CDR3 protein is CSALGGGQGPQETQYF. The CDR3 DNA, read in part, is TGCAGTGCCCTGGGAGGAGGACAGGGGCCCCAAGAGACC. The chain recombines TRBV20-1 with TRBJ2-5; 9 bases are a match to TRBD1. The read is 3 residues too short to cover the CDR3 end, so that end is filled in from the germline J gene. CDR1 is DFQATT, CDR2 SNEGSKA, per germline (reference sequence). The CDR3 runs to 16 residues. V shed 6 bases, J shed 1 base, and the junction held 12 bases outside the gene matches.

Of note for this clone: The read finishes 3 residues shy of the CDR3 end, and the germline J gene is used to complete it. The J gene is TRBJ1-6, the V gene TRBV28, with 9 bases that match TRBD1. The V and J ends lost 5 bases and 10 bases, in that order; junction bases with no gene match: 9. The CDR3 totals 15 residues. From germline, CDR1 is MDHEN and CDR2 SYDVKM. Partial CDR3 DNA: TGTGCCAGCAGTCTCGGACAGGGGATTGGGTCACCC. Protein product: CASSLGQGIGSP. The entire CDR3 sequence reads CASSLGQGIGSPLHF.